The 9 T cell receptor beta chains below were found in one sample sequenced in a study of shared clonotypes between healthy human individuals. The data were produced by immunoSEQ multiplex PCR, yet TCRdb's version contains in-frame clones alone and is incomplete. This sample carries about 2 million clones, less than 95% of them seen once, and the ten largest clones take less than 1.5%. Naive CD8 populations comprised CD45RO-negative cells positively selected for CCR7, excluding terminally differentiated effector memory CD45RA+ cells. Sequencing was carried out using naive CD8+ T cells sorted from blood. The receptors here all came from a man aged 18 to 29 in good health.

The V call is TRBV29-1, the J call TRBJ1-1, with TRBD1 matching over 7 bases. In germline, CDR1 is SQVTM, CDR2 ANQGSEA. Trimming at V came to 0 bases and at J to 3 bases, leaving 7 bases not matched to a gene. There are 15 residues in the CDR3. CDR3 sequence reads: CSVEDQGQSYTEAFF. CDR3 bases: TGCAGCGTTGAAGATCAGGGACAGAGTTACACTGAAGCTTTCTTT. The variable domain in full, with the rest retrieved from reference TRBV29-1 and TRBJ1-1, is SAVISQKPSRDICQRGTSLTIQCQVDSQVTMMFWYRQQPGQSLTLIATANQGSEATYESGFVIDKFPISRPNLTFSTLTVSNMSPEDSSIYLCSVEDQGQSYTEAFFGQGTRLTVV.

J is TRBJ2-3 and V is TRBV6-5; D remains ambiguous. CDR1 and CDR2 (germline): MNHEY, SVGAGI. The CDR3 is made up of 12 amino acids. V was cut by 6 bases and J by 6 bases, with 10 bases left in between. CDR3 DNA: TGTGCCAGCAGCGTCGGAGAGGATACGCAGTATTTT. Translated: CASSVGEDTQYF.

The gene calls are TRBV27 and TRBJ1-6; no clear D gene. Germline values: CDR1 MNHEY, CDR2 SMNVEV (reference sequence). The CDR3 is 13 amino acids. The ends were cut back, 6 bases at V and 7 bases at J, with 10 bases in the middle. CDR3 bases: TGTGCCAGCAGCCTGGGCCGAAATTCACCCCTCCACTTT. This sequence encodes CASSLGRNSPLHF.

The rearrangement links TRBV4-3 to TRBJ2-7; D perhaps matches TRBD2 (5 bases). The CDR3 is 15 residues long. Germline CDR1 reads LGHNA; CDR2 reads YSLEER. Trimming took 3 bases from V and 2 from J, leaving 14 bases between them. Here the CDR3 DNA reads TGCGCCAGCAGCCAGAGGGCGACCCAACCCTACGAGCAGTACTTC. Residues: CASSQRATQPYEQYF.

This chain uses TRBV11-2 with TRBJ2-5; 8 bases map to TRBD2. The V segment lost 0 bases and the J segment 5 bases; nucleotides outside the gene matches: 5. Germline assignment: CDR1 SGHAT and CDR2 FQNNGV. This CDR3 is 15 amino acids long. The CDR3 protein is CASSLEAGEGETQYF. For the CDR3, the DNA is TGTGCCAGCAGCTTAGAAGCGGGAGAGGGGGAGACCCAGTACTTC.

Details on this clone: This specimen includes other DNA sequences encoding the same CDR3. The chain uses TRBV11-2 and TRBJ2-7, with no clear D. Germline-derived CDR1 and CDR2 are SGHAT and FQNNGV. V gave up 0 bases and J gave up 4 bases, with 4 bases separating them. The length of the CDR3 is 12 residues. CDR3 DNA: TGTGCCAGCAGCTTAGACAATTACGAGCAGTACTTC. It is translated as CASSLDNYEQYF.

V gene TRBV9 combines with J gene TRBJ1-2; the D gene is possibly TRBD1 (5 bases). Per germline, CDR1 SGDLS and CDR2 YYNGEE. Between the trimmed V and J ends, which lost 3 bases and 1 base, there was a span of 16 bases. The CDR3 contains 16 residues. CDR3 sequence: CASSAGGGADNYGYTF. The DNA for the CDR3 is TGTGCCAGCAGCGCGGGGGGAGGCGCTGATAACTATGGCTACACCTTC.

The chain couples TRBV14 to TRBJ2-7, with TRBD1 matching over 7 bases. The J segment lost 6 bases and the V segment lost 2 bases, leaving 10 bases of the junction unmatched. The CDR3 is 15 residues long. Germline V gene sequence: CDR1 SGHDN, CDR2 FVKESK. The CDR3 loop reads CASSQSAGGRSEQYF. The CDR3, as DNA: TGTGCCAGCAGCCAAAGTGCAGGGGGAAGGTCCGAGCAGTACTTC. Full variable domain (remainder filled in from reference TRBV14 and TRBJ2-7): EAGVTQFPSHSVIEKGQTVTLRCDPISGHDNLYWYRRVMGKEIKFLLHFVKESKQDESGMPNNRFLAERTGGTYSTLKVQPAELEDSGVYFCASSQSAGGRSEQYFGPGTRLTVT.

The chain is built from TRBV2 and TRBJ2-5, with a possible D match to TRBD2 (5 bases). The last part of the DNA fits TRBJ2-7 better; the J call may be wrong. CDR1 and CDR2 (germline): SNHLY, FYNNEI. This CDR3 is 15 amino acids long. CDR3 DNA: TGTGCCAGCAGTAATACTAGACTTGGCGCCTACGAGCAGTACTTC. This encodes CASSNTRLGAYEQYF.